This TCR beta chain is from a study of T cell changes during pregnancy in multiple sclerosis. Concerning this clone itself: Compared with germline, one end of the junction differs, possibly owing to a read error.

Here immunoSEQ multiplex PCR was the method, and the copy in TCRdb shows in-frame clones only, minus some. The sample consists of tens of thousands of clones, about 90% of them appearing once. There are 16 residues in the CDR3. Germline values: CDR1 MRHNA, CDR2 SNTAGT. The TCR originated in a female donor with multiple sclerosis, enrolled in a pregnancy study. The chain is built from TRBV6-4 and TRBJ2-3, with TRBD2 matching over 11 bases. The sequenced sample was CD4+ T cells from peripheral blood mononuclear cells, obtained after pregnancy. CDR3 amino acids: CASSVSGGAFGDMQYF. For the CDR3, the DNA is TGTGCCAGCAGCGTTAGCGGGGGGGCGTTCGGAGATATGCAGTATTTT.